This T cell receptor (beta chain) originates from a study of T-cell reconstitution after alpha-beta-depleted transplantation in children. The TCRbeta library was prepared with unique molecular identifiers. One entry per CDR3 protein, called by TCRdb with MiXCR from the PCR reads. The sample carries some 300,000 distinct CDR3 sequences, about a tenth recorded once. This clonotype was recorded at least ten times. This clonotype was obtained from a human donor who donated a stem cell graft to a child with acute lymphoblastic leukemia. Here the sequenced sample was PBMCs from the stem cell graft donor, taken from the stem cell graft.

The CDR3 spells CSARDTGDTEAFF. The CDR3 region has the DNA TGCAGTGCTAGAGATACAGGGGACACTGAAGCTTTCTTT. The chain carries TRBV20-1 and TRBJ1-1; 7 bases match TRBD1. CDR3 size: 13 residues. Germline trimming cut 0 bases from V and 3 bases from J; bases unmatched to any gene: 1. In germline, CDR1 is DFQATT, CDR2 SNEGSKA (reference sequence).